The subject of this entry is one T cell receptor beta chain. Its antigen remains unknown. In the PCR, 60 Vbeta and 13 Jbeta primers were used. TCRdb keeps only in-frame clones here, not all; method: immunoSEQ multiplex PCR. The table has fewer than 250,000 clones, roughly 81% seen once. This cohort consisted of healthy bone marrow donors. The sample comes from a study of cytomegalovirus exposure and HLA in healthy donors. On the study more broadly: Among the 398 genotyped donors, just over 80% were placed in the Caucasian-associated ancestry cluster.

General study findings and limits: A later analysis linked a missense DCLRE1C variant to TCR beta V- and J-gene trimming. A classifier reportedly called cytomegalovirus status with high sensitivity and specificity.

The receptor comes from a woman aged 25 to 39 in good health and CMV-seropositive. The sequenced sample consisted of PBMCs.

CDR3 nucleotides: TGCGCCAGCAGCCAAGATGAGAGGCTAGATCGGTATTTT. Its translation is CASSQDERLDRYF. This chain uses TRBV4-3 with TRBJ2-3; no clear D. V was clipped by 0 bases and J by 14 bases, with 15 bases between them. This CDR3 is 13 amino acids long. Germline V lookup: CDR1 LGHNA, CDR2 YSLEER.